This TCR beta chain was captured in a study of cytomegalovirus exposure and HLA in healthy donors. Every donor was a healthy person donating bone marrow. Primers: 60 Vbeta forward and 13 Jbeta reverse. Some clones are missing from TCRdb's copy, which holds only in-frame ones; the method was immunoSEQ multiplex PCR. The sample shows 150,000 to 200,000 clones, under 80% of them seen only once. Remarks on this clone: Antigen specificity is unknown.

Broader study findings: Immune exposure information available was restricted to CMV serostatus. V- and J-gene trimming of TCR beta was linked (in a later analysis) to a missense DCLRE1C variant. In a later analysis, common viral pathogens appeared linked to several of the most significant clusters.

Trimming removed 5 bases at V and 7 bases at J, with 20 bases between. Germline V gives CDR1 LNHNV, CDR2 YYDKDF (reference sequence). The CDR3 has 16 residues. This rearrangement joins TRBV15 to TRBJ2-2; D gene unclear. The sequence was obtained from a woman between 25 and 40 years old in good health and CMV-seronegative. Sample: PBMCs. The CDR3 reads CATSPATASRGGELFF. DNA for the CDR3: TGTGCCACCAGCCCCGCGACGGCCAGCAGAGGCGGGGAGCTGTTTTTT. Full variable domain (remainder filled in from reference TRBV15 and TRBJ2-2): DAMVIQNPRYQVTQFGKPVTLSCSQTLNHNVMYWYQQKSSQAPKLLFHYYDKDFNNEADTPDNFQSRRPNTSFCFLDIRSPGLGDTAMYLCATSPATASRGGELFFGEGSRLTVL.